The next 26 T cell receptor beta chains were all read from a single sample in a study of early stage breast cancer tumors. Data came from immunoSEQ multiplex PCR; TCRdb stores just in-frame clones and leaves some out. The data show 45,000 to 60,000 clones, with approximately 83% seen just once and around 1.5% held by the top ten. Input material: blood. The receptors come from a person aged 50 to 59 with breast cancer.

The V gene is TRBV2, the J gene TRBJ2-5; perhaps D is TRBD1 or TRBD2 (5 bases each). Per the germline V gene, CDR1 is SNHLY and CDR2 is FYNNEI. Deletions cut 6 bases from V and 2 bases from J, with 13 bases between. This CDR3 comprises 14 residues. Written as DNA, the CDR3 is TGTGCCAGCAGGCCCAGATGGGGGCAAGAGACCCAGTACTTC. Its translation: CASRPRWGQETQYF. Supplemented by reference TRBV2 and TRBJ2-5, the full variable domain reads EPEVTQTPSHQVTQMGQEVILRCVPISNHLYFYWYRQILGQKVEFLVSFYNNEISEKSEIFDDQFSVERPDGSNFTLKIRSTKLEDSAMYFCASRPRWGQETQYFGPGTRLLVL.

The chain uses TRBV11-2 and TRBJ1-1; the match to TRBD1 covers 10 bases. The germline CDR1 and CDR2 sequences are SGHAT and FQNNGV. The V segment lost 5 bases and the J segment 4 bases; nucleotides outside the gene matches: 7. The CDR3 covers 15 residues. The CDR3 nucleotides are TGTGCCAGCAGCGAGACCGGGACAGGGGTCACTGAAGCTTTCTTT. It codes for CASSETGTGVTEAFF.

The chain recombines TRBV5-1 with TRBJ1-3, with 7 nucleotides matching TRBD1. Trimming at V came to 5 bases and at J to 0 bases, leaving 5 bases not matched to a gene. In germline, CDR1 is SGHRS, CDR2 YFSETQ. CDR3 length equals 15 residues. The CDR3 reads CASRLGQSSGNTIYF. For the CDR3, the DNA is TGCGCCAGCAGGCTGGGACAGAGCTCTGGAAACACCATATATTTT.

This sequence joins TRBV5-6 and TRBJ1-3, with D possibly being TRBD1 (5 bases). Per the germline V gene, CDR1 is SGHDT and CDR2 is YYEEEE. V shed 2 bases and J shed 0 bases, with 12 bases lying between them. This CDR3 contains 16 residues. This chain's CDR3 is CASSFGRVISGNTIYF. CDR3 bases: TGTGCCAGCAGCTTCGGCAGGGTAATCTCTGGAAACACCATATATTTT.

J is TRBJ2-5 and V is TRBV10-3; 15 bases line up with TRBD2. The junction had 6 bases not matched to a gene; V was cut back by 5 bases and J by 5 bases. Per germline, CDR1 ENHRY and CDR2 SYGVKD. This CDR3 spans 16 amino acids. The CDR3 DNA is TGTGCCATCAGTTCAGGACTAGCGGGGGGGCGTGAGACCCAGTACTTC. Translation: CAISSGLAGGRETQYF.

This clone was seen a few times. CDR3 in amino acids: CASRGVLGNQPQHF. CDR3 in DNA: TGTGCCAGCAGGGGGGTATTGGGCAATCAGCCCCAGCATTTT. This chain joins TRBV2 and TRBJ1-5; D possibly corresponds to TRBD1 (5 bases). Looked up from germline, CDR1 is SNHLY and CDR2 is FYNNEI. The CDR3 has 14 amino acids. V lost 6 bases, J lost 2 bases, and 11 bases lay in between.

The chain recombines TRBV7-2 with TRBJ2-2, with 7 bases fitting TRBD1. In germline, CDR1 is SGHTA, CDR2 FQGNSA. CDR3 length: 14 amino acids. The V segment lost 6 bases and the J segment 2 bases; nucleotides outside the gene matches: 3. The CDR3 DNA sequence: TGTGCCAGCAGTTGGGACAGCAACACCGGGGAGCTGTTTTTT. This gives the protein CASSWDSNTGELFF. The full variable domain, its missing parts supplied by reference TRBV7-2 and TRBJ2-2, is GAGVSQSPSNKVTEKGKDVELRCDPISGHTALYWYRQSLGQGLEFLIYFQGNSAPDKSGLPSDRFSAERTGGSVSTLTIQRTQQEDSAVYLCASSWDSNTGELFFGEGSRLTVL.

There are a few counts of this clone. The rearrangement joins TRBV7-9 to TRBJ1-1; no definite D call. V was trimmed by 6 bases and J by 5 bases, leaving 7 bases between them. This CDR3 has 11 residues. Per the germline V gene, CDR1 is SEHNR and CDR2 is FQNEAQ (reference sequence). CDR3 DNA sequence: TGTGCCAGCAGTTGGGGTACTGAAGCTTTCTTT. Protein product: CASSWGTEAFF. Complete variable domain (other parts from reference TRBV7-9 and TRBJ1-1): DTGVSQNPRHKITKRGQNVTFRCDPISEHNRLYWYRQTLGQGPEFLTYFQNEAQLEKSRLLSDRFSAERPKGSFSTLEIQRTEQGDSAMYLCASSWGTEAFFGQGTRLTVV.

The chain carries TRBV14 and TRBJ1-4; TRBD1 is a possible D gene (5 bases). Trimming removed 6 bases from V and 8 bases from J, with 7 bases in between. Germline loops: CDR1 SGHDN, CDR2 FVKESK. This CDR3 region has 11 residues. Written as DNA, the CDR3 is TGTGCCAGCAGTTGGGGGGAAAAACTGTTTTTT. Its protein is CASSWGEKLFF. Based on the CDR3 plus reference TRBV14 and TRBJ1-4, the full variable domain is EAGVTQFPSHSVIEKGQTVTLRCDPISGHDNLYWYRRVMGKEIKFLLHFVKESKQDESGMPNNRFLAERTGGTYSTLKVQPAELEDSGVYFCASSWGEKLFFGSGTQLSVL.

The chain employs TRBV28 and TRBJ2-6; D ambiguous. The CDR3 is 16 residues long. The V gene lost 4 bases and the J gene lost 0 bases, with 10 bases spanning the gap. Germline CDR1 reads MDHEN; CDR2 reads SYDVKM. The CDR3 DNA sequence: TGTGCCAGCAGTTCCCCGCAGCGCTCTGGGGCCAACGTCCTGACTTTC. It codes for CASSSPQRSGANVLTF.

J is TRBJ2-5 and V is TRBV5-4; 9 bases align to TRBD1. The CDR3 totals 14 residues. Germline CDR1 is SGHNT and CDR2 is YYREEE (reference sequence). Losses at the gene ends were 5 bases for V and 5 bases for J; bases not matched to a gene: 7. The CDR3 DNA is TGTGCCAGCAGATACACAGGGGGCGGGGAGACCCAGTACTTC. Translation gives CASRYTGGGETQYF.

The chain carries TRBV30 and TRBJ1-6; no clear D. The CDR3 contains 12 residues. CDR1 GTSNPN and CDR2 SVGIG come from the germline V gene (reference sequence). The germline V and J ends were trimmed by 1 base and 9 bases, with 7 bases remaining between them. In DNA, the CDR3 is TGTGCCTGGAGTGAGGAGTTTTCACCCCTCCACTTT. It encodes CAWSEEFSPLHF.

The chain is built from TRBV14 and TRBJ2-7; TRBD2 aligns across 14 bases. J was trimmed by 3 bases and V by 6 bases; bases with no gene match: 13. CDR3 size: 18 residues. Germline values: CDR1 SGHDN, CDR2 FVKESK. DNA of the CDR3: TGTGCCAGCAGATGGCGGTGGACTAGCGGGAGGACCGACTACGAGCAGTACTTC. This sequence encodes CASRWRWTSGRTDYEQYF.

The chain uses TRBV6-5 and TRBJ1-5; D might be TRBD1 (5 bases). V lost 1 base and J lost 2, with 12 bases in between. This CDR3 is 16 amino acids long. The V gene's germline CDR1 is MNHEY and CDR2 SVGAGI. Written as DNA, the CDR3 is TGTGCCAGCAGTTACTACCCAGGGTCAGGCAATCAGCCCCAGCATTTT. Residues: CASSYYPGSGNQPQHF.

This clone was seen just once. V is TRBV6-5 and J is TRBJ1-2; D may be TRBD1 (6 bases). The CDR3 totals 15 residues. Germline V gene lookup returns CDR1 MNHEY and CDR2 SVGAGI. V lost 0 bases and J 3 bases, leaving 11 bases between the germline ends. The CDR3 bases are TGTGCCAGCAGTTACTCCGGACAGCCCTACTATGGCTACACCTTC. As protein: CASSYSGQPYYGYTF.

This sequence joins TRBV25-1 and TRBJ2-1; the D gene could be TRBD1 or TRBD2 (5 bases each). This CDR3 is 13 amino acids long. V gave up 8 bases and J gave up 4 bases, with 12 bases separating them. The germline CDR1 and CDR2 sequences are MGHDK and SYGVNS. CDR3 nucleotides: TGTGCCAGCGCTGGGGACCTTTACAATGAGCAGTTCTTC. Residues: CASAGDLYNEQFF.

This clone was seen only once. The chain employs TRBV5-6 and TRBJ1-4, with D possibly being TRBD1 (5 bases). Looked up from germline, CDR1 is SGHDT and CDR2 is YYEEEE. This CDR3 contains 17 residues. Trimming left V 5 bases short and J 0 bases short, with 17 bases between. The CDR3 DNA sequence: TGTGCCAGCAGGTGGGGAGGGGACCCCGCAACTAATGAAAAACTGTTTTTT. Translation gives CASRWGGDPATNEKLFF.

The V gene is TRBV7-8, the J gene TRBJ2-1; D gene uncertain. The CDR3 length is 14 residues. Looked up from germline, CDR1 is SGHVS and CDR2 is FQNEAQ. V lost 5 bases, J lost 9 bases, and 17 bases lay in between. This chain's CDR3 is CASSPSPTALEQFF. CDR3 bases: TGTGCCAGCAGCCCAAGTCCAACCGCACTTGAGCAGTTCTTC.

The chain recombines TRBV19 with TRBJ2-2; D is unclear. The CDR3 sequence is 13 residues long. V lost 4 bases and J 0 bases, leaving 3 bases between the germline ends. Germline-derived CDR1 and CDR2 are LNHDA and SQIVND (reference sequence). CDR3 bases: TGTGCCAGTAGTAGCCCGAACACCGGGGAGCTGTTTTTT. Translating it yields CASSSPNTGELFF.

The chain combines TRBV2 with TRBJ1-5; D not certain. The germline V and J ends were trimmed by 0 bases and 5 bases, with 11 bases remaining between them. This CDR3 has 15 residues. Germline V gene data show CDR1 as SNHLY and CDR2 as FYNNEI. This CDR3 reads CASSEAYGGYQPQHF. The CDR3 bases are TGTGCCAGCAGTGAAGCGTATGGAGGGTATCAGCCCCAGCATTTT.

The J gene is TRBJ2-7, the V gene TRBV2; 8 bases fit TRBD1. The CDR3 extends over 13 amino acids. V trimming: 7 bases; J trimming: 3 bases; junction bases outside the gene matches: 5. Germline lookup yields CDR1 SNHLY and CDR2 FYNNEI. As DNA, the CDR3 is TGTGCCAGCAACGGACAGGGTCTCTACGAGCAGTACTTC. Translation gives CASNGQGLYEQYF.

The CDR3: CASSFGTANTEAFF. In DNA, the CDR3 is TGTGCCAGCAGTTTTGGGACAGCGAACACTGAAGCTTTCTTT. This chain connects TRBV28 to TRBJ1-1, with TRBD1 matching 7 bases. V lost 3 bases and J lost 1; bases outside the gene matches: 2. In germline, CDR1 is MDHEN, CDR2 SYDVKM. This CDR3 is 14 amino acids long.

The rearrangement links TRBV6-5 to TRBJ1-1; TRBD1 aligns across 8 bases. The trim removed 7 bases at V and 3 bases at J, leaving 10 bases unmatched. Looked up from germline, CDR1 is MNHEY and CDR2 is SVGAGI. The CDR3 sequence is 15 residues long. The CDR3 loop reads CASINPPQGDTEAFF. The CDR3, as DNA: TGTGCCAGCATTAATCCCCCACAGGGGGACACTGAAGCTTTCTTT.

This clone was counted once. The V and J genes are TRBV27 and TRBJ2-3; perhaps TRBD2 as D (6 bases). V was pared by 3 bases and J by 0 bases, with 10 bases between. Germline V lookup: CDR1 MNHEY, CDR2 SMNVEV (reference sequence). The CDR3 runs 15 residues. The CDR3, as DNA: TGTGCCAGCAGTTTGGCGGGGCGTAGCACAGATACGCAGTATTTT. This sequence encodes CASSLAGRSTDTQYF.

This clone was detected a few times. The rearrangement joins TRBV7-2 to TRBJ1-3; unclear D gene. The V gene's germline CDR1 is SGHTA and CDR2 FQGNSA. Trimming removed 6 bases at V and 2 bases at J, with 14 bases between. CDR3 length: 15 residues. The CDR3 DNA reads TGTGCCAGCAGTTTGGGAGTTGACCCTGGAAACACCATATATTTT. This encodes CASSLGVDPGNTIYF.

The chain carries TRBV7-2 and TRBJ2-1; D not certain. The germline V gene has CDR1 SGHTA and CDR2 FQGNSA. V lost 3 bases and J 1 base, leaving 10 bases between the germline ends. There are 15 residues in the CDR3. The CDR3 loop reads CASSLADESYNEQFF. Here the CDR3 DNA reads TGTGCCAGCAGCTTGGCTGACGAGTCCTACAATGAGCAGTTCTTC.